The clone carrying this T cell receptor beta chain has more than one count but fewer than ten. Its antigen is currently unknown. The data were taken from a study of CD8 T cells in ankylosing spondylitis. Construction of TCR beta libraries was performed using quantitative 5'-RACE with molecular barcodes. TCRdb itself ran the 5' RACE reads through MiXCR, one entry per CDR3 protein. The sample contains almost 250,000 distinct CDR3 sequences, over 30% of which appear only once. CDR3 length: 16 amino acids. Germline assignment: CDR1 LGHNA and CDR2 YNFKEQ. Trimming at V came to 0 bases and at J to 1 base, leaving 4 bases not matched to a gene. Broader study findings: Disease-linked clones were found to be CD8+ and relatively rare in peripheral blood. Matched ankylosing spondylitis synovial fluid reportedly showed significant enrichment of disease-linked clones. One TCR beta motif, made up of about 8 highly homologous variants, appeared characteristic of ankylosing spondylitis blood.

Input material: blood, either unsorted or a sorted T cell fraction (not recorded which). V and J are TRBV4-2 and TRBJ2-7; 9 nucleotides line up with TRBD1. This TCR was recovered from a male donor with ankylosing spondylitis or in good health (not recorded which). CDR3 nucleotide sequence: TGTGCCAGCAGCCAAGATGCAGGGACAGGGTCCTACGAGCAGTACTTC. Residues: CASSQDAGTGSYEQYF.